This is a list of T cell receptor beta chains from one sample in a study of CD8+ T cells in alopecia areata. TCRdb's copy holds only in-frame clones and misses some; the assay was immunoSEQ multiplex PCR. This sample has around 130,000 clones, with around 60% found just once. The sequencing used CD4+ T cells sorted from blood, collected at week 0. The receptor set was obtained from a human donor with alopecia areata. Both conserved end residues are part of each CDR3. Fields, in order: J gene, V gene, clone size, D gene, CDR3 DNA, CDR3 protein. A D gene is named only where the DNA matches it firmly. The size entry is marked missing in some rows and otherwise reads once, few, many or a size class.

TRBJ2-4 TRBV27 . TRBD2 TGTGCCAGCAGTCCGAAGCGGGGGGCGGAAAACATTCAGTACTTC CASSPKRGAENIQYF
TRBJ2-5 TRBV7-2 few . TGTGCCAGCAGCGCTAGGACAGTCGAGTACTTC CASSARTVEYF
TRBJ2-3 TRBV4-1 . . TGCGCCAGCAGCCAGGGGACCCCCGGAGATACGCAGTATTTT CASSQGTPGDTQYF
TRBJ2-5 TRBV10-3 . . TGTGCCATCAGCCCTGGGGGAATACAAGAGACCCAGTACTTC CAISPGGIQETQYF
TRBJ1-1 TRBV18 few . TGTGCCAGCTCACCAAGACAGGCGGAAGTTGAAGCTTTCTTT CASSPRQAEVEAFF
TRBJ2-3 TRBV27 . . TGTGCCAGCGGAATAACCGGGACCACAGATACGCAGTATTTT CASGITGTTDTQYF
TRBJ2-5 TRBV6-5 . . TGTGCCAGCAGTTCGGTCAGGCAAGAGACCCAGTACTTC CASSSVRQETQYF
TRBJ1-2 TRBV5-1 . TRBD1 TGCGCCAGCAGCCCTGGACAGGGGAGCTACACCTTC CASSPGQGSYTF
TRBJ1-6 TRBV27 . TRBD1 TGTGCCAGCAGTTTATGGGGACAGGGTGGGTCACCCCTCCACTTT CASSLWGQGGSPLHF
TRBJ1-4 TRBV5-1 . TRBD1 TGCGCCAGCAGTCGTTGGACAGGAGATAATGAAAAACTGTTTTTT CASSRWTGDNEKLFF
TRBJ2-2 TRBV6-5 . TRBD2 TGTGCCAGCAGTTACGCAACTAGCGCAAACACCGGGGAGCTGTTTTTT CASSYATSANTGELFF
TRBJ2-5 TRBV15 . . TGTGCCACCAGCAGACCCCCAGGGGGGAAGACCCAGTACTTC CATSRPPGGKTQYF
TRBJ1-4 TRBV2 . . TGTGCCAGCAGTGCCGACAGTAATGAAAAACTGTTTTTT CASSADSNEKLFF
TRBJ1-2 TRBV2 . TRBD1 TGTGCCAGCACCACCCAGGGGGATCATGGCTACACCTTC CASTTQGDHGYTF
TRBJ2-1 TRBV18 once TRBD1 TGTGCCAGCTCACCAACGACAGGGGGCGCGGACAATGAGCAGTTCTTC CASSPTTGGADNEQFF
TRBJ2-1 TRBV2 . TRBD2 TGTGCCAGCAGACTAGCGGGGTATAATGAGCAGTTCTTC CASRLAGYNEQFF
TRBJ1-1 TRBV18 . . TGTGCCAGCTCAAGCTCAGGTTCGAACACTGAAGCTTTCTTT CASSSSGSNTEAFF
TRBJ2-1 TRBV2 . TRBD1 TGTGCCAGCAGTGAGTCGACAGGGGAGACTGAGCAGTTCTTC CASSESTGETEQFF
TRBJ2-1 TRBV5-1 . . TGCGCCAGCAGCTTGCTTCAACAGTTAAATTACAATGAGCAGTTCTTC CASSLLQQLNYNEQFF
TRBJ1-2 TRBV15 . . TGTGCCACCAGCAGAGAGGCGCACCCGAGCAATGGCTACACCTTC CATSREAHPSNGYTF
TRBJ1-1 TRBV29-1 few . TGCAGCGCGAGATACGACAGGCGAAACACTGAAGCTTTCTTT CSARYDRRNTEAFF
TRBJ2-2 TRBV30 . . TGTGCCTGGAGACTTGAGCTGAACACCGGGGAGCTGTTTTTT CAWRLELNTGELFF
TRBJ2-7 TRBV7-2 . . TGTGCCAGCAGCTCCATTCCCTACGAGCAGTACTTC CASSSIPYEQYF
TRBJ2-3 TRBV27 . . TGTGCCAGCAGTTTATACGGGGTAGATACGCAGTATTTT CASSLYGVDTQYF
TRBJ2-3 TRBV7-2 few . TGTGCCAGCAGCTTAGCATTGGATACGCAGTATTTT CASSLALDTQYF
TRBJ1-5 TRBV7-6 . . TGTGCCAGCAGCTTAGAAACCGGCAATCAGCCCCAGCATTTT CASSLETGNQPQHF
TRBJ1-1 TRBV5-1 . . TGCGCCAGCAGCTTGTCTACCTACATGAACACTGAAGCTTTCTTT CASSLSTYMNTEAFF
TRBJ1-1 TRBV5-1 . TRBD1 TGCGCCAGCAGCTTGGTTGGGACAGGGTGGAACACTGAAGCTTTCTTT CASSLVGTGWNTEAFF
TRBJ2-7 TRBV28 . . TGTGCCAGCACCTCCGGCCCCGACACCCCTAGACTCTACGAGCAGTACTTC CASTSGPDTPRLYEQYF
TRBJ2-1 TRBV7-2 few . TGTGCCAGCAGCTTATTGTTCTATGAGCAGTTCTTC CASSLLFYEQFF